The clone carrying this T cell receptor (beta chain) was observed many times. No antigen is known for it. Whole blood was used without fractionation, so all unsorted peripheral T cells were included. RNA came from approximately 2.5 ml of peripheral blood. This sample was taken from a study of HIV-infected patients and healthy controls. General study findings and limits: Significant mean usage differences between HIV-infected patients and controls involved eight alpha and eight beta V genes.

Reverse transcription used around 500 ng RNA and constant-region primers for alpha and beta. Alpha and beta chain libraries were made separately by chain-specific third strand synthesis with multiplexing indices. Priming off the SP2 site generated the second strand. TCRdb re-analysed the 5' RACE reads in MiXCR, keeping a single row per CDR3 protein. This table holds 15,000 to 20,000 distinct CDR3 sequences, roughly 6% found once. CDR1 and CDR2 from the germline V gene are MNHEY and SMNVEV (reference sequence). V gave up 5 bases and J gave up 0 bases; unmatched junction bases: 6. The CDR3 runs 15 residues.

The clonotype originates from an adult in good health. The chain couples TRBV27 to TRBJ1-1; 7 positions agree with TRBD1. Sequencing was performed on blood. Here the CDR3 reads CASSPARGLNTEAFF. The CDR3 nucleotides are TGTGCCAGCAGTCCGGCCAGGGGGTTGAACACTGAAGCTTTCTTT.